This note documents a single T cell receptor beta chain sequence. PCR amplification relied on 60 Vbeta primers (plus 13 Jbeta primers). Method: immunoSEQ multiplex PCR; TCRdb's copy keeps in-frame clones and lacks some. This listing includes roughly 60,000 clones. Trimming took 0 bases from V and 4 from J, leaving 12 bases between them. CDR1 and CDR2 (germline): LNHDA, SQIVND (reference sequence). The CDR3 spans 16 residues. The data were taken from a study of cytomegalovirus exposure and HLA in healthy donors. The receptor was isolated from a woman under 30 in good health and CMV-seronegative. The V gene is TRBV19, the J gene TRBJ1-4; D unresolved. Sequencing input: PBMCs. The CDR3 DNA follows: TGTGCCAGTAGTATAGATCTGGGCACTGGTAATGAAAAACTGTTTTTT. Protein product: CASSIDLGTGNEKLFF.